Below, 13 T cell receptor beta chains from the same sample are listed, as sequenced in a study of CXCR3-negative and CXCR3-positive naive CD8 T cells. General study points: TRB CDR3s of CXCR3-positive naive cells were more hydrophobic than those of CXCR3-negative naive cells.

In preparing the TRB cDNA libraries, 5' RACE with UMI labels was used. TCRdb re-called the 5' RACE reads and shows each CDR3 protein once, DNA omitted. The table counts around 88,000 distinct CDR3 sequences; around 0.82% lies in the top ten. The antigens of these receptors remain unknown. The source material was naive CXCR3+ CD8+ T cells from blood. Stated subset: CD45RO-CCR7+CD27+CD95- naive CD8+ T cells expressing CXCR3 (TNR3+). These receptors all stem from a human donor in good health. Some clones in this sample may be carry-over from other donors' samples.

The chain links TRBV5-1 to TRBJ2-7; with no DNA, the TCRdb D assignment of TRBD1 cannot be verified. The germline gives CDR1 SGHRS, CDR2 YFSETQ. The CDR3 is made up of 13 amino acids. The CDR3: CASATGSSYEQYF.

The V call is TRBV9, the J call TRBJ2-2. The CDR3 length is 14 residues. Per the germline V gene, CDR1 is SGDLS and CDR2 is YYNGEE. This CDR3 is CASSGVQNLGELFF. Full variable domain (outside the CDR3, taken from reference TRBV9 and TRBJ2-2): DSGVTQTPKHLITATGQRVTLRCSPRSGDLSVYWYQQSLDQGLQFLIQYYNGEERAKGNILERFSAQQFPDLHSELNLSSLELGDSALYFCASSGVQNLGELFFGEGSRLTVL.

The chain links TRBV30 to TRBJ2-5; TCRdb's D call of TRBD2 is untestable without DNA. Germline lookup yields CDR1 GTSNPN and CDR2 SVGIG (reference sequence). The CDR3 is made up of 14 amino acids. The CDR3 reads CAWSEDGLQETQYF.

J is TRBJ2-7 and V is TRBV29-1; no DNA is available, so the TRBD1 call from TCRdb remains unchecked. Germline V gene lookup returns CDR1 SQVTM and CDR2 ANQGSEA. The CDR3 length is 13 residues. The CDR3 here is CSGLTGGVSEQYF.

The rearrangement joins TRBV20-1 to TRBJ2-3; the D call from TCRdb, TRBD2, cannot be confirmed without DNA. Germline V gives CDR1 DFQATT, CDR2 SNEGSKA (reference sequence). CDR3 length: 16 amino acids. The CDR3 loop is CSARDGGLASPDTQYF.

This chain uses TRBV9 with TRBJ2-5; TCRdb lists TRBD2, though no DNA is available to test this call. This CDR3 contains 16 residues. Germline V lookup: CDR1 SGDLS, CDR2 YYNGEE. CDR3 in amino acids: CASSDGTSGAQETQYF.

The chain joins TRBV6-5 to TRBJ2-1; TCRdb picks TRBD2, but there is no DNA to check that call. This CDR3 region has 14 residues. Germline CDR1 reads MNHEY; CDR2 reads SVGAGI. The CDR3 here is CASSYSLAGAEQFF.

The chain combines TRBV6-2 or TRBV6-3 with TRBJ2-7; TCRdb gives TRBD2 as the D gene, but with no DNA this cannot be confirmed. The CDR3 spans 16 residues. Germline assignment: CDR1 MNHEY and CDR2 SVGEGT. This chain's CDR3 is CASWVAYSGTTYEQYF.

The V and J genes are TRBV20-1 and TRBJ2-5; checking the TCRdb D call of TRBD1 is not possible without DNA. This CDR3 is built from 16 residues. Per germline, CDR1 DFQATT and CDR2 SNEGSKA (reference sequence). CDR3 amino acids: CSASPYRPRDQETQYF.

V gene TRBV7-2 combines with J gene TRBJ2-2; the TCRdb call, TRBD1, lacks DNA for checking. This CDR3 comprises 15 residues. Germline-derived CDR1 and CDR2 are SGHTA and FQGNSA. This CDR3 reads CASSPLGGHTGELFF.

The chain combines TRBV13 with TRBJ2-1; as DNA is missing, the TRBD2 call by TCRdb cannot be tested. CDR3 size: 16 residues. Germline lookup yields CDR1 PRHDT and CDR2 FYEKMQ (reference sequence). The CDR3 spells CASSLDSGDSYNEQFF.

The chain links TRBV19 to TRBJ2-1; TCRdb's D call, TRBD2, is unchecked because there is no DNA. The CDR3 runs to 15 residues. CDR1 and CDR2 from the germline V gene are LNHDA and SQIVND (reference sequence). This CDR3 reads CASSIGGKSYNEQFF.

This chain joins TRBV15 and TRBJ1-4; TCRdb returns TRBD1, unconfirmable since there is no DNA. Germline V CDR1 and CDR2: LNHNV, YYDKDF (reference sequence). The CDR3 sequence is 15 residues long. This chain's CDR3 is CATSRERRGNEKLFF. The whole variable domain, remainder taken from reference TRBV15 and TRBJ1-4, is DAMVIQNPRYQVTQFGKPVTLSCSQTLNHNVMYWYQQKSSQAPKLLFHYYDKDFNNEADTPDNFQSRRPNTSFCFLDIRSPGLGDTAMYLCATSRERRGNEKLFFGSGTQLSVL.